This T cell receptor (beta chain) was documented in a study of T cell responses to AZD1222 COVID-19 vaccine. Whole-study context: Pooled samples include second doses given at about 4 or 12 weeks.

V gave up 10 bases and J gave up 10 bases, with 16 bases separating them. Germline V gene sequence: CDR1 SNHLY, CDR2 FYNNEI. The CDR3 runs to 11 residues. For this clone: Its specificity is not known.

TCRdb keeps only in-frame clones here, not all; method: immunoSEQ multiplex PCR. The sample lists approximately 130,000 clones, 85% to 95% occurring once. Broader study findings: Clonal diversity may have been underestimated, and the donors were mostly white British, with more females than males.

This TCR was recovered from an adult in good health. The sample was peripheral blood, taken on day 0 of AZD1222 vaccination. V is TRBV2 and J is TRBJ1-2; D unresolved. The CDR3 DNA follows: TGTGCCACCCAGGCCGAGCAGCCCTACACCTTC. Its translation is CATQAEQPYTF.